What follows are 27 T cell receptor beta chains derived from one specimen sequenced in a study of T-cell reconstitution after alpha-beta-depleted transplantation in children. The authors prepared the TCRbeta library with unique molecular identifiers. TCRdb itself ran the PCR reads through MiXCR, one entry per CDR3 protein. The sample shows 280,000 or so distinct CDR3 sequences, 11% of them seen only once. This specimen consisted of peripheral blood, obtained 180 days after TCRalphabeta/CD19-depleted stem cell transplant. Receptor source: a male patient under 10 years old who had a stem cell transplant for chronic granulomatous disease, so the T cells may come from the graft donor.

This clonotype was seen repeatedly, ten times or more. The chain is built from TRBV2 and TRBJ2-1, with 7 bases fitting TRBD2. Germline V gene data show CDR1 as SNHLY and CDR2 as FYNNEI. The CDR3 has 16 amino acids. The V segment lost 6 bases and the J segment 1 base; nucleotides outside the gene matches: 9. This chain's CDR3 is CASSAESLASYNEQFF. The CDR3 DNA reads TGTGCCAGCAGCGCAGAGTCACTAGCGTCCTACAATGAGCAGTTCTTC.

This clonotype showed up many times. This sequence joins TRBV5-5 and TRBJ2-7; tentative D call: TRBD1 (7 bases). Germline V gene sequence: CDR1 SGHKS, CDR2 YYEKEE (reference sequence). Trimming removed 2 bases from V and 2 bases from J, with 11 bases in between. This CDR3 is built from 14 residues. For the CDR3, the DNA is TGTGCCAGCAGCTTCCAGGGGGAGGCCTACGAGCAGTACTTC. Translation: CASSFQGEAYEQYF.

Comments on this clonotype: A read error is possible here, since a much larger clone lies one base away. This rearrangement joins TRBV12-3 or TRBV12-4 to TRBJ2-2, with unresolved D. V shed 6 bases and J shed 6 bases, with 11 bases lying between them. The CDR3 runs to 13 residues. The chain's CDR3 is CASRLLRPGELFF. The CDR3, as DNA: TGTGCCAGCAGGTTGCTTAGGCCCGGGGAGCTGTTTTTT.

The CDR3 DNA sequence: TGTGCCAGCCGAGCGGGAGGGGACTACAATGAGCAGTTCTTC. Translating gives CASRAGGDYNEQFF. V and J are TRBV7-2 and TRBJ2-1; 10 bases fit TRBD2. Germline CDR1 SGHTA, CDR2 FQGNSA. This CDR3 spans 14 amino acids. V lost 8 bases to trimming and J lost 3 bases; unmatched junction nucleotides: 4.

In regard to this clonotype: This may be a read error, as it is one base from a much larger clone. V gene TRBV5-5 combines with J gene TRBJ1-2; TRBD1 might be the D (5 bases). This CDR3 is 13 amino acids long. Per germline, CDR1 SGHKS and CDR2 YYEKEE (reference sequence). The CDR3 nucleotides are TGTACCAGCAGCTCCACAGGCCCCTATGGCTACACCTTC. Its protein is CTSSSTGPYGYTF.

This clonotype was detected a few times. The chain couples TRBV4-2 to TRBJ2-1; 7 bases are shared with TRBD1. V shed 0 bases and J 5 bases; nucleotides not matched to a gene: 7. This CDR3 region has 16 residues. Per germline, CDR1 LGHNA and CDR2 YNFKEQ. The CDR3 DNA reads as TGTGCCAGCAGCCAAGAGGCCAGGGGGTTTAACAATGAGCAGTTCTTC. This sequence encodes CASSQEARGFNNEQFF.

This clonotype was detected ten times or more. This rearrangement joins TRBV7-2 to TRBJ2-3; TRBD2 aligns across 12 bases. Germline loops: CDR1 SGHTA, CDR2 FQGNSA. The J segment lost 8 bases and the V segment lost 4 bases, leaving 7 bases of the junction unmatched. This CDR3 region has 15 residues. The CDR3 sequence: CASSSSGGAPGTQYF. DNA of the CDR3: TGTGCCAGCAGCTCTAGCGGGGGGGCTCCGGGTACGCAGTATTTT.

This clonotype has at least ten counts. This sequence joins TRBV20-1 and TRBJ2-5; D is undetermined. Trimming removed 2 bases from V and 2 bases from J, with 6 bases in between. The CDR3 runs to 12 residues. Germline V gene sequence: CDR1 DFQATT, CDR2 SNEGSKA (reference sequence). As DNA, the CDR3 is TGCAGTGCTAGATGGCTACAAGAGACCCAGTACTTC. It is translated as CSARWLQETQYF.

Points on this clonotype: A clone one base away is much larger, so this may be a read error. The chain has TRBV11-2 and TRBJ2-1, with D possibly called TRBD1 or TRBD2 (6 bases each). The V gene lost 6 bases and the J gene lost 0 bases, with 12 bases spanning the gap. CDR3 length: 15 residues. In germline, CDR1 is SGHAT, CDR2 FQNNGV. In nucleotides, the CDR3 is TGTGCCAGCAGACAGGGACTTAGCTCCTACAATGAGCAGTTCTTC. This encodes CASRQGLSSYNEQFF.

The table lists this clonotype with many counts. The gene calls are TRBV11-2 and TRBJ2-2; D uncertain. Looked up from germline, CDR1 is SGHAT and CDR2 is FQNNGV. The ends were cut back, 5 bases at V and 5 bases at J, with 15 bases in the middle. The CDR3 spans 15 residues. The CDR3 coding sequence is TGTGCCAGCAGCGTCGATAAGACCCGAACCGGGGAGCTGTTTTTT. It yields the protein CASSVDKTRTGELFF.

Comment on this clonotype: It may be a read error: a sequence one base away is much more abundant. This chain uses TRBV5-6 with TRBJ1-2, with 8 bases lining up with TRBD1. The CDR3 runs 14 residues. J was trimmed by 12 bases and V by 4 bases; bases with no gene match: 14. Looked up from germline, CDR1 is SGHDT and CDR2 is YYEEEE. The DNA of the CDR3 is TGTGCCAGCAGCCGTGGGACAGGCGGGGAAGGCGACACCTTC. Residues: CASSRGTGGEGDTF.

Many counts were recorded for this clonotype. The chain is built from TRBV5-1 and TRBJ2-1, with 11 bases aligning to TRBD1. Germline-derived CDR1 and CDR2 are SGHRS and YFSETQ. The CDR3 sequence is 14 residues long. The ends lost 4 bases at V and 12 bases at J; junction bases unmatched: 9. The DNA of the CDR3 is TGCGCCAGCAGCGCGGACAGGGGGCGAGCGGGGCAGTTCTTC. Its protein is CASSADRGRAGQFF.

This clonotype has at least ten counts. The chain joins TRBV29-1 to TRBJ2-7; 8 bases line up with TRBD1. CDR3 length equals 14 residues. CDR1 is SQVTM and CDR2 is ANQGSEA in the germline V gene. V was clipped by 5 bases and J by 5 bases; unmatched bases: 11. The CDR3, as DNA: TGCAGCGTTCGATCTTTCAACAGGGGGGACGAGCAGTACTTC. Translating gives CSVRSFNRGDEQYF.

This clonotype was observed at least ten times. The genes are TRBV7-2 and TRBJ2-3; 7 nucleotides match TRBD1. Germline V gene sequence: CDR1 SGHTA, CDR2 FQGNSA. There are 15 residues in the CDR3. V lost 6 bases to trimming and J lost 3 bases; unmatched junction nucleotides: 9. Here the CDR3 reads CASSRAGTATDTQYF. CDR3 in DNA: TGTGCCAGCAGTCGGGCCGGGACAGCAACAGATACGCAGTATTTT.

The chain couples TRBV7-9 to TRBJ1-2; D gene uncertain. Deletions cut 1 base from V and 5 bases from J, with 8 bases between. Germline V gene data show CDR1 as SEHNR and CDR2 as FQNEAQ (reference sequence). The CDR3 has 13 residues. The CDR3 loop reads CASSLGPFYGYTF. The CDR3 DNA follows: TGTGCCAGCAGCTTAGGGCCATTTTATGGCTACACCTTC.

V is TRBV18 and J is TRBJ2-3, with no clear D. V was trimmed by 2 bases and J by 4 bases, leaving 7 bases between them. CDR1 is KGHSH, CDR2 LQKENI, per germline. This CDR3 has 13 amino acids. The CDR3 nucleotides are TGTGCCAGCTCACCATCGTGGTCAGATACGCAGTATTTT. Translating gives CASSPSWSDTQYF. Combining the CDR3 with reference TRBV18 and TRBJ2-3 gives the whole variable domain NAGVMQNPRHLVRRRGQEARLRCSPMKGHSHVYWYRQLPEEGLKFMVYLQKENIIDESGMPKERFSAEFPKEGPSILRIQQVVRGDSAAYFCASSPSWSDTQYFGPGTRLTVL.

This clonotype was seen repeatedly, ten times or more. As DNA, the CDR3 is TGTGCCAGCAGGACCTCAGGGGGCCTCCTCGCGGAGCAGTACTTC. Its translation is CASRTSGGLLAEQYF. The J gene is TRBJ2-7, the V gene TRBV6-2 or TRBV6-3, with 8 positions matching TRBD1. There are 15 residues in the CDR3. Germline values: CDR1 MNHEY, CDR2 SVGEGT. V shed 6 bases, J shed 7 bases, and the junction held 14 bases outside the gene matches.

This clonotype was picked up many times. The chain couples TRBV5-1 to TRBJ1-2; 9 bases are shared with TRBD1. The CDR3 extends over 17 amino acids. Germline assignment: CDR1 SGHRS and CDR2 YFSETQ. The V gene end was trimmed by 4 bases and the J gene end by 0 bases; junction bases not matched to a gene: 10. CDR3 bases: TGCGCCAGCAGCGGCGGGACAGGGCTATATACTAACTATGGCTACACCTTC. Protein product: CASSGGTGLYTNYGYTF.

In this sample, this clonotype turned up many times. This rearrangement joins TRBV7-2 to TRBJ2-7; D unresolved. The CDR3 covers 11 residues. Looked up from germline, CDR1 is SGHTA and CDR2 is FQGNSA. The V end was cut by 5 bases, the J end by 0 bases, with 2 bases between. Here the CDR3 reads CASSDSYEQYF. For the CDR3, the DNA is TGTGCCAGCAGCGACTCCTACGAGCAGTACTTC.

This clonotype was seen at least ten times. The chain combines TRBV28 with TRBJ2-5, with D possibly TRBD1 on 5 matching bases. The CDR3 runs 16 residues. Germline V lookup: CDR1 MDHEN, CDR2 SYDVKM. Trimming pared 1 base from V and 5 bases from J, leaving 17 bases between. The CDR3 reads CASSLFPTRGLETQYF. DNA for the CDR3: TGTGCCAGCAGTTTATTCCCGACAAGGGGATTGGAGACCCAGTACTTC. Full variable domain (rest looked up from reference TRBV28 and TRBJ2-5): DVKVTQSSRYLVKRTGEKVFLECVQDMDHENMFWYRQDPGLGLRLIYFSYDVKMKEKGDIPEGYSVSREKKERFSLILESASTNQTSMYLCASSLFPTRGLETQYFGPGTRLLVL.

Notes on this clonotype: The junction does not match germline at one end; this may be a read error. The chain combines TRBV6-4 with TRBJ2-2; 11 bases map to TRBD2. This CDR3 contains 18 residues. Germline loops: CDR1 MRHNA, CDR2 SNTAGT. This chain's CDR3 is CACSSQTSGAANTGELFF. Written as DNA, the CDR3 is TGTGCCTGCAGTTCCCAGACTAGCGGGGCCGCGAACACCGGGGAGCTGTTTTTT.

This clonotype was counted many times. This chain links TRBV7-9 with TRBJ2-2; a weak D match, TRBD1 (5 bases). The length of the CDR3 is 14 residues. V was cut by 1 base and J by 3 bases, with 6 bases left in between. Germline V gene lookup returns CDR1 SEHNR and CDR2 FQNEAQ (reference sequence). The DNA for the CDR3 is TGTGCCAGCAGCTTAGGACAGCACACCGGGGAGCTGTTTTTT. Its translation: CASSLGQHTGELFF.

This clonotype was seen repeatedly, ten times or more. The rearrangement joins TRBV12-3 or TRBV12-4 to TRBJ2-7; 8 nucleotides agree with TRBD1. CDR3 size: 14 residues. Trimming cost V 5 bases and J 5 bases; bases outside gene matches: 8. In DNA, the CDR3 is TGTGCCAGCAGTCCCCAGGGGGCGCATAACGAGCAGTACTTC. Translation: CASSPQGAHNEQYF.

This clonotype has a count of ten or more. This rearrangement joins TRBV9 to TRBJ2-1; 8 bases fit TRBD2. This CDR3 comprises 15 residues. In germline, CDR1 is SGDLS, CDR2 YYNGEE. The junction had 0 bases not matched to a gene; V was cut back by 1 base and J by 0 bases. The CDR3 nucleotides are TGTGCCAGCAGCGTAAGCGGGAGCTCCTACAATGAGCAGTTCTTC. Amino acid sequence: CASSVSGSSYNEQFF.

This clonotype was observed many times. V and J are TRBV7-6 and TRBJ1-6; no clear D. This CDR3 comprises 11 residues. Germline V gene data show CDR1 as SGHVS and CDR2 as FNYEAQ. V lost 4 bases to trimming and J lost 15 bases, with 10 bases between them. This CDR3 reads CASSSAGHLHF. As DNA, the CDR3 is TGTGCCAGCAGCTCGGCTGGGCACCTCCACTTT. Combining the CDR3 with reference TRBV7-6 and TRBJ1-6 gives the whole variable domain GAGVSQSPRYKVTKRGQDVALRCDPISGHVSLYWYRQALGQGPEFLTYFNYEAQQDKSGLPNDRFSAERPEGSISTLTIQRTEQRDSAMYRCASSSAGHLHFGNGTRLTVT.

Ten or more counts support this clonotype. V and J are TRBV20-1 and TRBJ2-1; 11 bases fit TRBD2. The V gene end was trimmed by 2 bases and the J gene end by 6 bases; junction bases not matched to a gene: 6. The CDR3 contains 15 residues. CDR1 is DFQATT and CDR2 is SNEGSKA in the germline V gene (reference sequence). The CDR3 bases are TGCAGTGCTAGAACTAGCGGGAGATATGGCAATGAGCAGTTCTTC. This sequence encodes CSARTSGRYGNEQFF.

This clonotype was counted at least ten times. V gene TRBV7-2 combines with J gene TRBJ2-3; 11 bases map to TRBD2. In germline, CDR1 is SGHTA, CDR2 FQGNSA. The CDR3 loop spans 16 amino acids. V lost 5 bases, J lost 2 bases, and 6 bases stayed unmatched. This CDR3 reads CASSRKTSGATDTQYF. For the CDR3, the DNA is TGTGCCAGCAGCCGCAAGACTAGCGGGGCCACAGATACGCAGTATTTT.